What follows are 24 T cell receptor beta chains derived from one specimen sequenced in a study of blood T cell repertoires in COVID-19. This table comes from immunoSEQ multiplex PCR, and its TCRdb copy is limited to in-frame clones, with some not included. This sample has 400,000 or so clones, with approximately 89% found just once. Sequenced material: peripheral blood. The receptors were gathered from a woman aged 40 to 49 with COVID-19, enrolled during active disease.

The rearrangement uses TRBV7-2 and TRBJ1-5; a possible D gene is TRBD1 (6 bases). CDR1 SGHTA and CDR2 FQGNSA come from the germline V gene. The CDR3 length is 17 residues. Trimming removed 5 bases from V and 1 base from J, with 18 bases in between. The CDR3 here is CASSPRGGGTSNQPQHF. The CDR3 bases are TGTGCCAGCAGCCCGAGGGGGGGAGGGACGAGCAATCAGCCCCAGCATTTT.

The CDR3 nucleotides are TGTGCCAGCAGTCCGCCCCGGTTCTATGGCTACACCTTC. Translation: CASSPPRFYGYTF. V and J are TRBV28 and TRBJ1-2; D gene unclear. V was clipped by 5 bases and J by 4 bases, with 11 bases between them. CDR1 MDHEN and CDR2 SYDVKM come from the germline V gene. This CDR3 region has 13 residues.

Comment on this clone: Additional DNA sequences in this sample encode the identical CDR3. The chain joins TRBV18 to TRBJ2-3; a weak D match, TRBD2 (6 bases). The V and J ends lost 2 bases and 4 bases respectively, with 7 bases between them. CDR1 KGHSH and CDR2 LQKENI come from the germline V gene. The CDR3 extends over 13 amino acids. CDR3 in amino acids: CASSPSGSDTQYF. DNA of the CDR3: TGTGCCAGCTCACCAAGCGGGTCAGATACGCAGTATTTT.

The chain couples TRBV6-6 to TRBJ1-5; 7 bases are a match to TRBD1. This CDR3 has 15 amino acids. CDR1 and CDR2 from the germline V gene are MNHNY and SVGAGI (reference sequence). V shed 0 bases and J 2 bases; nucleotides not matched to a gene: 1. CDR3 nucleotide sequence: TGTGCCAGCAGTTACTCAGGGACAGGCAATCAGCCCCAGCATTTT. Protein sequence: CASSYSGTGNQPQHF.

The chain joins TRBV12-3 or TRBV12-4 to TRBJ1-2; 8 bases fit TRBD1. This CDR3 comprises 13 residues. Unmatched junction bases numbered 7, after V lost 6 bases and J lost 7 bases. The CDR3 sequence is CASRAQGELGYTF. CDR3 bases: TGTGCCAGCAGGGCACAGGGGGAGCTTGGCTACACCTTC.

The chain joins TRBV6-6 to TRBJ1-1, with TRBD1 matching 7 bases. J was trimmed by 0 bases and V by 5 bases; bases with no gene match: 6. Germline-derived CDR1 and CDR2 are MNHNY and SVGAGI (reference sequence). The CDR3 totals 15 residues. The CDR3 loop is CASSGEGAMNTEAFF. The CDR3 region has the DNA TGTGCCAGCAGTGGCGAGGGGGCAATGAACACTGAAGCTTTCTTT.

V gene TRBV19 combines with J gene TRBJ2-1, with TRBD2 as a possible D gene (6 bases). Trimming removed 7 bases at V and 10 bases at J, with 29 bases between. The germline V gene has CDR1 LNHDA and CDR2 SQIVND (reference sequence). The CDR3 extends over 17 amino acids. The CDR3 DNA sequence: TGTGCCAGTACCTCAACCTGGAGACTAGGAAGCTTAGTGGAGCAGTTCTTC. Its protein product is CASTSTWRLGSLVEQFF. Full variable domain (missing parts from reference TRBV19 and TRBJ2-1): DGGITQSPKYLFRKEGQNVTLSCEQNLNHDAMYWYRQDPGQGLRLIYYSQIVNDFQKGDIAEGYSVSREKKESFPLTVTSAQKNPTAFYLCASTSTWRLGSLVEQFFGPGTRLTVL.

The chain links TRBV11-2 to TRBJ2-7; 14 bases are a match to TRBD2. The CDR3 contains 16 residues. V shed 4 bases, J shed 7 bases, and the junction held 9 bases outside the gene matches. CDR1 is SGHAT, CDR2 FQNNGV, per germline. The CDR3 loop is CASSSGGLAGAGEQYF. Here the CDR3 DNA reads TGTGCCAGCAGCTCCGGGGGACTAGCGGGAGCAGGGGAGCAGTACTTC. The entire variable domain, with the rest obtained from reference TRBV11-2 and TRBJ2-7, is as follows: EAGVAQSPRYKIIEKRQSVAFWCNPISGHATLYWYQQILGQGPKLLIQFQNNGVVDDSQLPKDRFSAERLKGVDSTLKIQPAKLEDSAVYLCASSSGGLAGAGEQYFGPGTRLTVT.

The genes are TRBV9 and TRBJ2-5; TRBD1 is a possible D gene (6 bases). Deletions cut 2 bases from V and 2 bases from J, with 13 bases between. Germline CDR1 is SGDLS and CDR2 is YYNGEE. There are 15 residues in the CDR3. This CDR3 is CASSVVGTRQETQYF. The CDR3, as DNA: TGTGCCAGCAGCGTCGTCGGGACACGACAAGAGACCCAGTACTTC.

This clone has only one observation. The chain uses TRBV4-1 and TRBJ2-5, with 10 bases lining up with TRBD2. Germline V lookup: CDR1 MGHRA, CDR2 YSYEKL. The CDR3 runs to 16 residues. The V and J ends lost 1 base and 7 bases, in that order; junction bases with no gene match: 9. The CDR3 DNA is TGCGCCAGCAGCCAAGCAGGGACTAGCGCTAGCGGGACCCAGTACTTC. This gives the protein CASSQAGTSASGTQYF.

This rearrangement joins TRBV19 to TRBJ1-2, with D maybe TRBD1 (5 bases). Per germline, CDR1 LNHDA and CDR2 SQIVND (reference sequence). The CDR3 loop spans 14 amino acids. V lost 6 bases and J 3 bases, leaving 14 bases between the germline ends. CDR3 sequence reads: CASRPRGGDYGYTF. CDR3 nucleotides: TGTGCCAGTAGGCCGAGGGGAGGGGACTATGGCTACACCTTC.

The chain joins TRBV10-2 to TRBJ2-3; tentatively, D is TRBD2 (5 bases). Germline V gene sequence: CDR1 WSHSY, CDR2 SAAADI. The CDR3 has 11 residues. Trimming left V 2 bases short and J 9 bases short, with 6 bases between. DNA for the CDR3: TGCGCCAGCAGTGAGCGGGGAACGCAGTATTTT. Its translation is CASSERGTQYF.

The CDR3 sequence is CASRSPLKPGLQYF. The CDR3 DNA sequence: TGTGCCAGCAGGTCACCCCTAAAGCCAGGCTTACAGTACTTC. This chain uses TRBV25-1 with TRBJ2-7; no reliable D call. The CDR3 totals 14 residues. V shed 6 bases and J shed 10 bases, with 22 bases lying between them. The germline V gene has CDR1 MGHDK and CDR2 SYGVNS.

Only a few counts were recorded for this clone. The chain couples TRBV3-1 (or the pseudogene TRBV3-2) to TRBJ2-7; D gene unclear. The V gene lost 1 base and the J gene lost 7 bases, with 5 bases spanning the gap. This CDR3 is built from 11 residues. The germline V gene has CDR1 LGHDT and CDR2 YNNKEL (reference sequence). The DNA of the CDR3 is TGTGCCAGCAGCCAAGGTCGTGAGCAGTACTTC. Translation: CASSQGREQYF.

The V gene is TRBV19, the J gene TRBJ1-2; 10 bases are shared with TRBD1. Germline V CDR1 and CDR2: LNHDA, SQIVND (reference sequence). This CDR3 region has 14 residues. The trim removed 7 bases at V and 7 bases at J, leaving 9 bases unmatched. The CDR3 reads CASTPSRDRGGYTF. DNA of the CDR3: TGTGCCAGTACCCCAAGCCGGGACAGGGGTGGCTACACCTTC.

The chain recombines TRBV19 with TRBJ1-5; D remains unclear. CDR3 size: 13 residues. Germline lookup yields CDR1 LNHDA and CDR2 SQIVND (reference sequence). V was pared by 4 bases and J by 3 bases, with 7 bases between. DNA for the CDR3: TGTGCCAGTAGTAGCCAGGACAATCAGCCCCAGCATTTT. Translation gives CASSSQDNQPQHF.

This chain uses TRBV10-2 with TRBJ1-3, with TRBD1 as a possible D gene (6 bases). With 1 base removed from V and 0 bases from J, the gap between germline ends came to 10 bases. Germline V gene lookup returns CDR1 WSHSY and CDR2 SAAADI. CDR3 length equals 16 residues. The CDR3 nucleotides read TGCGCCAGCAGTGAGTTAGGGGACATCTCTGGAAACACCATATATTTT. It translates to CASSELGDISGNTIYF.

This clone was recorded once. The J gene is TRBJ1-1, the V gene TRBV27; tentative D call: TRBD1 (6 bases). Looked up from germline, CDR1 is MNHEY and CDR2 is SMNVEV (reference sequence). The CDR3 is 12 amino acids. V lost 3 bases, J lost 9 bases, and 11 bases lay in between. CDR3: CASSFIGQKAFF. CDR3 DNA: TGTGCCAGCAGTTTCATCGGACAGAAAGCTTTCTTT.

The chain uses TRBV9 and TRBJ2-7, with 7 bases fitting TRBD1. With V trimmed by 0 bases and J by 2 bases, 5 bases remained unmatched. CDR3 length: 15 residues. In germline, CDR1 is SGDLS, CDR2 YYNGEE. The CDR3 sequence: CASSVGGQTTYEQYF. Written as DNA, the CDR3 is TGTGCCAGCAGCGTAGGGGGACAGACTACCTACGAGCAGTACTTC.

The genes are TRBV18 and TRBJ2-7; D is undetermined. V was trimmed by 1 base and J by 3 bases, leaving 13 bases between them. This CDR3 is built from 15 residues. CDR1 is KGHSH, CDR2 LQKENI, per germline. The DNA of the CDR3 is TGTGCCAGCTCACCACAACAATCGGCGGTCTACGAGCAGTACTTC. Amino acid sequence: CASSPQQSAVYEQYF.

The chain carries TRBV4-3 and TRBJ2-2; TRBD2 aligns across 14 bases. V lost 3 bases to trimming and J lost 6 bases; unmatched junction nucleotides: 9. The germline CDR1 and CDR2 sequences are LGHNA and YSLEER. The CDR3 is made up of 18 amino acids. CDR3 in amino acids: CASSHTQTSGRVAGELFF. CDR3 bases: TGCGCCAGCAGCCATACTCAGACTAGCGGGAGGGTAGCCGGGGAGCTGTTTTTT.

This chain links TRBV4-1 with TRBJ1-4; D is perhaps TRBD1 (5 bases). V was trimmed by 4 bases and J by 0 bases, leaving 9 bases between them. CDR1 and CDR2 from the germline V gene are MGHRA and YSYEKL. The CDR3 covers 15 residues. CDR3: CASSRATATNEKLFF. The CDR3 DNA reads TGCGCCAGCAGCCGCGCGACAGCAACTAATGAAAAACTGTTTTTT.

V gene TRBV6-6 combines with J gene TRBJ2-7; D not resolved. Germline CDR1 and CDR2: MNHNY and SVGAGI (reference sequence). With 0 bases removed from V and 2 bases from J, the gap between germline ends came to 8 bases. This CDR3 contains 14 residues. The DNA for the CDR3 is TGTGCCAGCAGTTACTCTGGCTTTGCCTACGAGCAGTACTTC. Residues: CASSYSGFAYEQYF.

This clone was seen just once. The chain uses TRBV5-1 and TRBJ2-1; 7 positions agree with TRBD1. Germline CDR1 is SGHRS and CDR2 is YFSETQ. The CDR3 consists of 14 residues. Germline trimming cut 3 bases from V and 5 bases from J; bases unmatched to any gene: 5. DNA of the CDR3: TGCGCCAGCAGCTCCCAGACAGGGAACAATGAGCAGTTCTTC. This sequence encodes CASSSQTGNNEQFF.